Listed below are T cell receptor beta chains from one sample, sequenced in a study of T-cell memory formation after mild COVID-19. TCRdb itself ran the 5' RACE reads through MiXCR, one entry per CDR3 protein. The repertoire holds roughly 370,000 distinct CDR3 sequences, with approximately 16% as singletons. Sequencing was performed on PBMCs or a T cell subset sorted from them (not recorded which). The receptors derive from a man younger than 30 who had mild COVID-19 (a few samples of this study predate the infection). Cell type and time point are not known. The CDR3 runs from the conserved cysteine through the conserved F or W. A D gene is named only where the DNA matches it firmly. Expanded clones are given a class, and other clones once, few, many or no size at all.

CDR3 DNA: TGTGCCAGCAGTTACCAAGGACGCAAGCAGTACTTC
CDR3 protein: CASSYQGRKQYF
D gene: NA
J gene: TRBJ2-7
V gene: TRBV6-2/TRBV6-3
clone size: NA

CDR3 DNA: TGCAGTGCCAGGACAGCCCGGGCGTATGGCTACACCTTC
CDR3 protein: CSARTARAYGYTF
D gene: NA
J gene: TRBJ1-2
V gene: TRBV20-1
clone size: NA

CDR3 DNA: TGTGCCAGCAGGAGGGACAGGCCAAGCACAGATACGCAGTATTTT
CDR3 protein: CASRRDRPSTDTQYF
D gene: TRBD1
J gene: TRBJ2-3
V gene: TRBV7-2
clone size: NA

CDR3 DNA: TGTGCCAGCAGTTTACGGGACAACCGAAATTACAATGAGCAGTTCTTC
CDR3 protein: CASSLRDNRNYNEQFF
D gene: NA
J gene: TRBJ2-1
V gene: TRBV27
clone size: NA

CDR3 DNA: TGTGCCAGCAGCCAAGGGACAAGAGATCTAGATACGCAGTATTTT
CDR3 protein: CASSQGTRDLDTQYF
D gene: NA
J gene: TRBJ2-3
V gene: TRBV4-2
clone size: NA

CDR3 DNA: TGTGCCAGCAGCCCCAGGGACAGGGATTCGACCTTC
CDR3 protein: CASSPRDRDSTF
D gene: TRBD1
J gene: TRBJ1-2
V gene: TRBV3-1
clone size: few

CDR3 DNA: TGTGCCAGCAGTCGAGCGAGCGGATCGAGTTATCTGTTTTTT
CDR3 protein: CASSRASGSSYLFF
D gene: NA
J gene: TRBJ2-2
V gene: TRBV3-1
clone size: few

CDR3 DNA: TGTGCCACCAGCACCCTAGCGGGGGCCGGGGATGAGCAGTTCTTC
CDR3 protein: CATSTLAGAGDEQFF
D gene: TRBD2
J gene: TRBJ2-1
V gene: TRBV15
clone size: NA

CDR3 DNA: TGCGCCAGCAGTGGGTTTAGCTCCTACAATGAGCAGTTCTTC
CDR3 protein: CASSGFSSYNEQFF
D gene: NA
J gene: TRBJ2-1
V gene: TRBV5-1
clone size: many

CDR3 DNA: TGTGCCAGCTCACCAACGGAAGATCAGCCCCAGCATTTT
CDR3 protein: CASSPTEDQPQHF
D gene: NA
J gene: TRBJ1-5
V gene: TRBV18
clone size: NA

CDR3 DNA: TGCGCCAGCAGTCCATTAGCGGGGGGGCCGGGAGATACGCAGTATTTT
CDR3 protein: CASSPLAGGPGDTQYF
D gene: TRBD2
J gene: TRBJ2-3
V gene: TRBV10-1
clone size: NA